A selection of T cell receptor beta chains follows, all from one sample in a study of Graves' ophthalmopathy and Graves' hyperthyroidism. Each CDR3 protein gets one entry after TCRdb re-called the multiplex PCR reads with MiXCR. The sample shows roughly 400,000 distinct CDR3 sequences, approximately 18% of them seen only once. The specimen sequenced was peripheral blood. The receptors shown here come from an adult woman with stable Graves' hyperthyroidism. Both conserved end residues are trimmed from each CDR3.

>TRBV27|16
ASSLSPAGGPGAGELF
>TRBV6-5|13
ASSTEWRSNYGYT
>TRBV12-3/TRBV12-4|11
ASSLGLAGGVY
>TRBV6-5|13
ASSFLRDHTYEQY
>TRBV12-3/TRBV12-4|14
ASTEPGGANTRGQY
>TRBV5-1|12
ASSFGLAGVEQY
>TRBV29-1|13
SGGGGQGTGYGYT
>TRBV6-1|11
ASAGLRDNEQF
>TRBV7-3|11
ASSLGEWETQY
>TRBV6-2/TRBV6-3|13
ASTRPGTGIYEQY
>TRBV12-3/TRBV12-4|13
ASSWGTPDYYEQY
>TRBV20-1|11
SAGLAYQETQY
>TRBV19|12
ASSTAGGDTEAF
>TRBV28|11
ASSLGTATSAN
>TRBV10-3|11
AIRDRDDQPQH
>TRBV28|18
ASSSTPGTSGSLGAYEQY
>TRBV27|10
ASRTESYEQY
>TRBV20-1|9
SAPTGLGYT
>TRBV9|13
ASSELAGEAGELF
>TRBV2|13
ASSEKSRGNTEAF
>TRBV7-2|12
ASNLGLAGYEQY
>TRBV27|13
ASSLSGTGLYGYT
>TRBV6-1|13
ASRLPRVEPYEQY
>TRBV20-1|11
SARTGRGETQY
>TRBV24-1|12
ATSDSGQGGTQY
>TRBV28|12
ASAGLAGTGELF
>TRBV5-1|14
ASSSRTGQGKYEQY
>TRBV18|13
ASSLRQGEAYEQY
>TRBV6-4|10
ASKRQVYEQY